These 32 T cell receptor beta chains originate from one sample sequenced in a study of T cell repertoires in ileal Crohn's disease (dated by TCRdb to 2018 to 2020). The library came from the immunoSEQ multiplex PCR assay. TCRdb stores this immuneACCESS table with in-frame sequences only. Part of the clones is absent; in the studies checked, under half of the shortfall reflects unresolved V genes, and no reason is known for the rest. The sample records 3,000 to 4,000 clones, roughly 83% of which are singletons. The biggest ten clones account for 7% to 8% of the sample. Sequencing input: ileal tissue. The receptors were gathered from an adult with Crohn's disease.

The V and J genes are TRBV15 and TRBJ1-3, with TRBD1 identical over 8 bases. This CDR3 has 16 amino acids. The germline gives CDR1 LNHNV, CDR2 YYDKDF (reference sequence). Losses at the gene ends were 1 base for V and 0 bases for J; bases not matched to a gene: 2. The CDR3 DNA sequence: TGTGCCACCAGCAGAGGGGGGACAGGCTCTGGAAACACCATATATTTT. Translation gives CATSRGGTGSGNTIYF.

V usage is TRBV5-4 and J usage is TRBJ2-5; D call uncertain. Germline V CDR1 and CDR2: SGHNT, YYREEE (reference sequence). The V and J ends lost 6 bases and 3 bases respectively, with 12 bases between them. The CDR3 sequence is 13 residues long. CDR3 nucleotide sequence: TGTGCCAGCATCAAGACTGGCGAAGAGACCCAGTACTTC. Translation gives CASIKTGEETQYF.

V is TRBV7-3 and J is TRBJ1-2; 12 bases line up with TRBD1. CDR3 length: 13 residues. Germline values: CDR1 SGHTA, CDR2 FQGTGA. The ends lost 8 bases at V and 6 bases at J; junction bases unmatched: 4. CDR3 sequence reads: CASRGQGADGYTF. CDR3 bases: TGTGCCAGCCGGGGACAGGGGGCCGATGGCTACACCTTC.

The V gene is TRBV5-1, the J gene TRBJ1-4, with 7 positions matching TRBD1. The trim removed 6 bases at V and 8 bases at J, leaving 7 bases unmatched. Germline assignment: CDR1 SGHRS and CDR2 YFSETQ. The CDR3 spans 13 residues. CDR3 nucleotide sequence: TGCGCCAGCAAGGAGACAGGGTCGGAAAAACTGTTTTTT. Encoded protein: CASKETGSEKLFF.

J is TRBJ2-7 and V is TRBV5-1; 7 bases line up with TRBD1. Germline assignment: CDR1 SGHRS and CDR2 YFSETQ. CDR3 length: 12 amino acids. V was pared by 4 bases and J by 6 bases, with 4 bases of the junction left unmatched. CDR3 bases: TGCGCCAGCAGCAAGACAGGGTCCGAGCAGTACTTC. Translated, it gives CASSKTGSEQYF.

The chain uses TRBV18 and TRBJ2-7; TRBD1 matches 8 bases. The V gene's germline CDR1 is KGHSH and CDR2 LQKENI. V was clipped by 0 bases and J by 4 bases; unmatched bases: 8. This CDR3 has 16 residues. This CDR3 is CASSPPAGQGLYEQYF. The CDR3 DNA follows: TGTGCCAGCTCACCACCCGCAGGACAGGGTCTATACGAGCAGTACTTC.

CDR3 sequence (DNA): TGTGCCAGCAGTGAGGACACTAGCGGGGGAAACAATGAGCAGTTCTTC. It encodes CASSEDTSGGNNEQFF. The chain has TRBV6-4 and TRBJ2-1; 11 bases are a match to TRBD2. J gave up 5 bases and V 3 bases, and 6 bases lay outside the gene matches. This CDR3 comprises 16 residues. Per the germline V gene, CDR1 is MRHNA and CDR2 is SNTAGT.

This sequence joins TRBV12-5 and TRBJ1-2, with no clear D. The V end was cut by 5 bases, the J end by 4 bases, with 14 bases between. Per the germline V gene, CDR1 is LGHNT and CDR2 is FRNRAP. The CDR3 spans 14 residues. This CDR3 reads CASGRTGGSYGYTF. CDR3 sequence (DNA): TGTGCTAGTGGTCGCACCGGAGGGAGCTATGGCTACACCTTC.

This rearrangement joins TRBV28 to TRBJ2-5, with 8 bases lining up with TRBD1. CDR1 is MDHEN, CDR2 SYDVKM, per germline. The CDR3 runs 15 residues. Trimming took 5 bases from V and 1 from J; bases not matched to a gene: 6. The CDR3 protein is CASSLDRGIQETQYF. The CDR3 DNA reads TGTGCCAGCAGTCTTGACAGGGGCATCCAAGAGACCCAGTACTTC.

This chain connects TRBV12-5 to TRBJ2-5; 8 bases match TRBD2. Germline CDR1 reads LGHNT; CDR2 reads FRNRAP. CDR3 length: 17 amino acids. The J segment lost 5 bases and the V segment lost 0 bases, leaving 11 bases of the junction unmatched. The CDR3 DNA sequence: TGTGCTAGTGGTTTGGTCCTAGCGGGCCCGGGGGGGGAGACCCAGTACTTC. This translates into CASGLVLAGPGGETQYF.

This clone was counted a few times. This chain uses TRBV28 with TRBJ1-4; D remains unclear. Germline-derived CDR1 and CDR2 are MDHEN and SYDVKM. V was cut by 6 bases and J by 5 bases, with 13 bases left in between. The CDR3 has 14 residues. In DNA, the CDR3 is TGTGCCAGCAGCCCTCCTCGAGGGAATGAAAAACTGTTTTTT. Translation: CASSPPRGNEKLFF.

This clone turned up a few times. The chain recombines TRBV6-6 with TRBJ1-5, with D possibly TRBD1 on 6 matching bases. This CDR3 has 12 residues. The germline V gene has CDR1 MNHNY and CDR2 SVGAGI (reference sequence). The germline V and J ends were trimmed by 6 bases and 5 bases, with 8 bases remaining between them. The CDR3 sequence: CASSRQDQPQHF. In DNA, the CDR3 is TGTGCCAGCAGCAGACAGGATCAGCCCCAGCATTTT.

CDR3 sequence (DNA): TGTGCCAGCAGTTCCCTTGGGCAAGCAGGGCCCACAGATACGCAGTATTTT. Amino acids: CASSSLGQAGPTDTQYF. This chain joins TRBV28 and TRBJ2-3, with D perhaps TRBD1 (5 bases). The germline gives CDR1 MDHEN, CDR2 SYDVKM. The germline V and J ends were trimmed by 4 bases and 2 bases, with 19 bases remaining between them. The CDR3 has 17 amino acids.

The V gene is TRBV2, the J gene TRBJ1-5, with 9 nucleotides matching TRBD1. The CDR3 has 15 amino acids. CDR1 is SNHLY and CDR2 is FYNNEI in the germline V gene. V lost 7 bases and J lost 3; bases outside the gene matches: 7. DNA for the CDR3: TGTGCCAGCACGACGGACAGGGGATACAATCAGCCCCAGCATTTT. It specifies CASTTDRGYNQPQHF.

This clone came up a few times. The chain carries TRBV10-1 and TRBJ2-1; D gene unclear. V was clipped by 4 bases and J by 7 bases, with 11 bases between them. Germline CDR1 WNHNN, CDR2 SYGVQD (reference sequence). CDR3 length equals 13 residues. The CDR3 nucleotides are TGCGCCAGCAGTGGTTACACCTCGAATGAGCAGTTCTTC. This sequence encodes CASSGYTSNEQFF.

The rearrangement joins TRBV5-1 to TRBJ2-7, with TRBD2 matching over 7 bases. The CDR3 loop spans 14 amino acids. Germline V gene lookup returns CDR1 SGHRS and CDR2 YFSETQ. J gave up 4 bases and V 3 bases, and 7 bases lay outside the gene matches. The CDR3 loop reads CASSSLAETYEQYF. In nucleotides, the CDR3 is TGCGCCAGCAGCTCTCTAGCGGAAACTTACGAGCAGTACTTC. Variable domain in full (rest from reference TRBV5-1 and TRBJ2-7): KAGVTQTPRYLIKTRGQQVTLSCSPISGHRSVSWYQQTPGQGLQFLFEYFSETQRNKGNFPGRFSGRQFSNSRSEMNVSTLELGDSALYLCASSSLAETYEQYFGPGTRLTVT.

This chain joins TRBV25-1 and TRBJ1-2; possible D gene TRBD1, 5 bases. With 0 bases removed from V and 3 bases from J, the gap between germline ends came to 5 bases. Germline CDR1 is MGHDK and CDR2 is SYGVNS. This CDR3 region has 13 residues. DNA of the CDR3: TGTGCCAGCAGTGAATACAGGGACTATGGCTACACCTTC. This codes for CASSEYRDYGYTF.

Only a few counts were recorded for this clone. The chain joins TRBV27 to TRBJ2-7; 10 bases map to TRBD2. The CDR3 has 14 residues. Trimming at V came to 7 bases and at J to 0 bases, leaving 3 bases not matched to a gene. Per the germline V gene, CDR1 is MNHEY and CDR2 is SMNVEV (reference sequence). In nucleotides, the CDR3 is TGTGCCAGCACCGCTAGCGGGAGCTCCTACGAGCAGTACTTC. Protein: CASTASGSSYEQYF.

The CDR3 protein is CASSLVFVSEAFF. For the CDR3, the DNA is TGTGCCAGCAGCTTGGTATTCGTATCTGAAGCTTTCTTT. The rearrangement uses TRBV5-6 and TRBJ1-1; D unclear. Between the trimmed V and J ends, which lost 0 bases and 6 bases, there was a span of 9 bases. The germline CDR1 and CDR2 sequences are SGHDT and YYEEEE. The CDR3 spans 13 residues.

The chain uses TRBV5-4 and TRBJ1-2; 7 bases agree with TRBD1. Germline V gene lookup returns CDR1 SGHNT and CDR2 YYREEE (reference sequence). The CDR3 has 15 amino acids. V shed 3 bases, J shed 4 bases, and the junction held 9 bases outside the gene matches. The DNA of the CDR3 is TGTGCCAGCAGCTCCTCTACAGGGGTCCGCTATGGCTACACCTTC. Encoded protein: CASSSSTGVRYGYTF.

Of note for this clone: Other DNA sequences from this sample encode an identical CDR3 as well. The CDR3 region has the DNA TGTGCCAGCAGCCGATCGGGGGGGTTGGGCTACACCTTC. This codes for CASSRSGGLGYTF. The chain carries TRBV9 and TRBJ1-2; tentative D call: TRBD1 (5 bases). The CDR3 totals 13 residues. Trimming pared 4 bases from V and 8 bases from J, leaving 15 bases between. Germline V CDR1 and CDR2: SGDLS, YYNGEE. Based on the CDR3 plus reference TRBV9 and TRBJ1-2, the full variable domain is DSGVTQTPKHLITATGQRVTLRCSPRSGDLSVYWYQQSLDQGLQFLIQYYNGEERAKGNILERFSAQQFPDLHSELNLSSLELGDSALYFCASSRSGGLGYTFGSGTRLTVV.

This clone was seen more than once but under ten times. The rearrangement links TRBV7-2 to TRBJ2-1; D perhaps matches TRBD2 (5 bases). Per the germline V gene, CDR1 is SGHTA and CDR2 is FQGNSA. Trimming removed 5 bases at V and 9 bases at J, with 11 bases between. The CDR3 is made up of 12 amino acids. CDR3: CASSPGLIEQFF. The CDR3 DNA sequence: TGTGCCAGCAGCCCCGGACTCATTGAGCAGTTCTTC.

This clone was detected only once. The chain is built from TRBV4-1 and TRBJ2-7; possibly TRBD2 for D (6 bases). CDR1 and CDR2 from the germline V gene are MGHRA and YSYEKL. The CDR3 contains 13 residues. Trimming took off 8 bases at V and 3 bases at J, with 14 bases between the two ends. The CDR3, as DNA: TGCGCCAGCTCGGGGGACTCTTACTACGAGCAGTACTTC. This gives the protein CASSGDSYYEQYF.

The J gene is TRBJ2-1, the V gene TRBV25-1; TRBD2 is a possible D gene (5 bases). Germline CDR1 MGHDK, CDR2 SYGVNS. The CDR3 totals 16 residues. Deletions cut 0 bases from V and 6 bases from J, with 15 bases between. Here the CDR3 reads CASSEYYRVGGNEQFF. The CDR3 DNA reads as TGTGCCAGCAGTGAATACTATAGGGTAGGAGGCAATGAGCAGTTCTTC.

The rearrangement joins TRBV5-1 to TRBJ1-3, with TRBD1 as a possible D gene (6 bases). From germline, CDR1 is SGHRS and CDR2 YFSETQ. The CDR3 covers 20 residues. V lost 1 base, J lost 0 bases, and 23 bases lay in between. This CDR3 reads CASSLSRPTPRGSSGNTIYF. The CDR3 coding sequence is TGCGCCAGCAGCTTGAGTCGTCCCACCCCCAGGGGCTCCTCTGGAAACACCATATATTTT.

The chain recombines TRBV5-1 with TRBJ2-5; D is possibly TRBD2 (5 bases). Germline V CDR1 and CDR2: SGHRS, YFSETQ. The CDR3 covers 15 residues. V lost 0 bases to trimming and J lost 7 bases, with 16 bases between them. The CDR3 spells CASSLDGDTPGTQYF. The CDR3 nucleotides read TGCGCCAGCAGCTTGGACGGGGATACACCAGGGACCCAGTACTTC.

This chain connects TRBV5-4 to TRBJ1-4; the D gene is possibly TRBD1 (5 bases). Germline CDR1 reads SGHNT; CDR2 reads YYREEE (reference sequence). Trimming cost V 8 bases and J 8 bases, with 22 bases left between them. CDR3 size: 15 residues. The CDR3 here is CASHMSWGGKEKLFF. CDR3 DNA: TGTGCCAGTCATATGTCCTGGGGCGGGAAGGAAAAACTGTTTTTT. The complete variable domain, with remaining parts taken from reference TRBV5-4 and TRBJ1-4, reads ETGVTQSPTHLIKTRGQQVTLRCSSQSGHNTVSWYQQALGQGPQFIFQYYREEENGRGNFPPRFSGLQFPNYSSELNVNALELDDSALYLCASHMSWGGKEKLFFGSGTQLSVL.

The gene calls are TRBV18 and TRBJ2-3; 10 bases match TRBD1. Germline V CDR1 and CDR2: KGHSH, LQKENI. This CDR3 spans 14 amino acids. V gave up 3 bases and J gave up 3 bases; unmatched junction bases: 0. The CDR3 DNA follows: TGTGCCAGCTCACCGGGACAGGGGACAGATACGCAGTATTTT. Its protein is CASSPGQGTDTQYF. The whole variable domain, filled in from reference TRBV18 and TRBJ2-3, reads NAGVMQNPRHLVRRRGQEARLRCSPMKGHSHVYWYRQLPEEGLKFMVYLQKENIIDESGMPKERFSAEFPKEGPSILRIQQVVRGDSAAYFCASSPGQGTDTQYFGPGTRLTVL.

This clone occurred once. The genes are TRBV5-3 and TRBJ2-7, with D perhaps TRBD2 (6 bases). TRBV5-3 is reported as an ORF; its role is uncertain. CDR3 size: 14 residues. V shed 4 bases and J shed 4 bases, with 15 bases lying between them. CDR3 DNA: TGTGCCAGAAGCCCCCCTCGGGAGAAGTACGAGCAGTACTTC. Residues: CARSPPREKYEQYF.

In regard to this clone: Other DNA sequences in the same sample also yield this CDR3. In DNA form, the CDR3 reads TGTGCCAGCAGCTTAGGTGTTAGCGGGGGGGATGTAGATACGCAGTATTTT. Translation: CASSLGVSGGDVDTQYF. This sequence joins TRBV5-4 and TRBJ2-3; 11 positions agree with TRBD2. The germline V gene has CDR1 SGHNT and CDR2 YYREEE (reference sequence). Trimming cost V 2 bases and J 5 bases; bases outside gene matches: 10. The CDR3 runs to 17 residues.

This clone came up once. The CDR3: CASSSRQGVLGNTIYF. CDR3 nucleotides: TGTGCCAGCAGCTCGAGACAGGGGGTTTTAGGAAACACCATATATTTT. This chain joins TRBV5-4 and TRBJ1-3; 9 bases match TRBD1. After removal of 3 bases from V and 4 bases from J, the junction contained 8 bases not matched to a gene. There are 16 residues in the CDR3. Germline V gene data show CDR1 as SGHNT and CDR2 as YYREEE (reference sequence).

The CDR3 is CASSSGIGTGDVYEQYF. The CDR3 DNA reads TGTGCCAGTAGTAGCGGGATCGGGACAGGGGATGTGTACGAGCAGTACTTC. V is TRBV19 and J is TRBJ2-7; 10 bases match TRBD1. There are 17 residues in the CDR3. CDR1 LNHDA and CDR2 SQIVND come from the germline V gene (reference sequence). The trim removed 4 bases at V and 4 bases at J, leaving 13 bases unmatched.